The rows below give T cell receptor beta chains drawn from one sample of a study of blood T cell repertoires in COVID-19. Generated by immunoSEQ multiplex PCR, the TCRdb table keeps only in-frame clones and is missing some. The data contain some 150,000 clones, around 80% of them singletons. Sequencing input: peripheral blood. These receptors came from a human donor in a cohort sampled during active COVID-19. CDR3s include the opening cysteine and the closing phenylalanine or tryptophan. A D gene is named only where the DNA matches it firmly. The size entry is marked missing in some rows and otherwise reads once, few, many or a size class.

d_call,v_call,j_call,clone_size,cdr3_aa,cdr3_nt
-,TRBV11-2,TRBJ2-7,few,CASSIQGEQYF,TGTGCCAGCAGTATACAGGGAGAGCAGTACTTC
-,TRBV5-5,TRBJ1-1,-,CASSLAIRGGNTEAFF,TGTGCCAGCAGCTTGGCTATTCGGGGTGGGAACACTGAAGCTTTCTTT
-,TRBV21-1,TRBJ1-3,-,CASRHDYFGNTIYF,TGTGCCAGCAGGCACGACTATTTTGGAAACACCATATATTTT
TRBD2,TRBV7-9,TRBJ2-3,once,CASSLVGTSARDTQYF,TGTGCCAGCAGCTTAGTTGGGACTAGCGCGAGAGATACGCAGTATTTT
-,TRBV6-2/TRBV6-3,TRBJ1-1,once,CASSYSGGRGTEAFF,TGTGCCAGCAGTTACTCGGGAGGGCGAGGCACTGAAGCTTTCTTT
TRBD1,TRBV9,TRBJ1-2,many,CASSVDGTGGNYGYTF,TGTGCCAGCAGCGTAGATGGGACAGGGGGCAACTATGGCTACACCTTC
-,TRBV29-1,TRBJ2-7,once,CSVGPGRFYEQYF,TGCAGCGTTGGGCCAGGGCGCTTCTACGAGCAGTACTTC
-,TRBV5-1,TRBJ2-5,-,CASSRTAEETQYF,TGCGCCAGCAGCAGGACAGCCGAAGAGACCCAGTACTTC
-,TRBV5-1,TRBJ2-2,-,CASSSQGAGELFF,TGCGCCAGCAGCTCACAGGGAGCCGGGGAGCTGTTTTTT
TRBD2,TRBV11-3,TRBJ2-1,once,CASSHGLAGYPYNEQFF,TGTGCCAGCAGCCACGGACTAGCGGGGTATCCCTACAATGAGCAGTTCTTC
TRBD1,TRBV2,TRBJ1-3,-,CASRAGGSGNTIYF,TGTGCCAGCAGAGCAGGGGGCTCTGGAAACACCATATATTTT
-,TRBV9,TRBJ1-2,-,CASSVEGVGYGYTF,TGTGCCAGCAGCGTAGAGGGGGTTGGTTATGGCTACACCTTC
TRBD2,TRBV23-1,TRBJ2-1,-,CASSQVRASGDNEQFF,TGCGCCAGCAGTCAAGTGAGGGCTAGCGGGGACAATGAGCAGTTCTTC
-,TRBV7-2,TRBJ2-3,-,CASSAPLLAPNTDTQYF,TGTGCCAGCAGCGCACCACTACTAGCCCCGAACACAGATACGCAGTATTTT
TRBD1,TRBV4-1,TRBJ2-5,-,CASSQDAQGGETQYF,TGCGCCAGCAGCCAAGACGCACAGGGGGGAGAGACCCAGTACTTC
-,TRBV7-9,TRBJ2-5,-,CAINTGQETQYF,TGTGCCATCAACACAGGTCAAGAGACCCAGTACTTC
TRBD1,TRBV9,TRBJ2-1,-,CASSAMTGKNEQFF,TGTGCCAGCAGTGCAATGACAGGGAAGAATGAGCAGTTCTTC
TRBD1,TRBV25-1,TRBJ2-7,few,CASFFDRGEDEQYF,TGTGCCAGCTTCTTCGACAGGGGGGAAGACGAGCAGTACTTC
TRBD2,TRBV7-2,TRBJ2-7,-,CASSTRSLAGGNSYEQYF,TGTGCCAGCAGCACCAGATCCCTAGCGGGGGGAAACTCCTACGAGCAGTACTTC
-,TRBV7-2,TRBJ2-1,-,CASSRYRSNEQFF,TGTGCCAGCAGCAGATACAGGAGCAATGAGCAGTTCTTC
-,TRBV6-5,TRBJ1-2,-,CASRGRQVTNYGYTF,TGTGCCAGCAGAGGAAGACAGGTTACTAACTATGGCTACACCTTC
-,TRBV7-9,TRBJ1-2,once,CASSDYRESNYGYTF,TGTGCCAGCAGCGACTACAGGGAGAGTAACTATGGCTACACCTTC
-,TRBV7-2,TRBJ1-1,-,CASSLARVGRANTEAFF,TGTGCCAGCAGCTTAGCCAGGGTGGGGAGGGCGAACACTGAAGCTTTCTTT
TRBD1,TRBV2,TRBJ2-1,-,CASSDSRTGGDEQFF,TGTGCCAGCAGTGACTCCCGGACAGGGGGAGATGAGCAGTTCTTC
TRBD2,TRBV5-5,TRBJ2-2,few,CASSPRGLAGVGTGELFF,TGTGCCAGCAGCCCCCGAGGACTAGCGGGGGTCGGCACCGGGGAGCTGTTTTTT
TRBD1,TRBV7-2,TRBJ2-7,few,CASSARQGSYEQYF,TGTGCCAGCAGCGCCCGACAGGGCTCCTACGAGCAGTACTTC
-,TRBV30,TRBJ1-1,-,CAWSVPLPGKAFF,TGTGCCTGGAGTGTACCCCTCCCGGGGAAAGCTTTCTTT
TRBD1,TRBV9,TRBJ1-6,-,CASSPRQGLNSPLHF,TGTGCCAGCAGCCCTCGACAGGGTCTAAATTCACCCCTCCACTTT
-,TRBV7-8,TRBJ2-2,-,CASSLDRGGLGELFF,TGTGCCAGCAGCTTAGATAGGGGGGGCCTAGGGGAGCTGTTTTTT
-,TRBV19,TRBJ1-1,-,CASSRRRTDTEAFF,TGTGCCAGTAGTCGGAGGAGAACGGACACTGAAGCTTTCTTT
-,TRBV7-2,TRBJ2-1,-,CASSLWGGDNEQFF,TGTGCCAGCAGCTTATGGGGCGGAGACAATGAGCAGTTCTTC
-,TRBV11-3,TRBJ2-7,-,CASSRDQGYEQYF,TGTGCCAGCAGCCGAGATCAGGGGTACGAGCAGTACTTC
TRBD2,TRBV14,TRBJ2-3,-,CASSQGGGISTDTQYF,TGTGCCAGCAGCCAAGGCGGGGGGATAAGCACAGATACGCAGTATTTT
-,TRBV27,TRBJ2-7,-,CASSLKGAYLYEQYF,TGTGCCAGCAGTTTAAAAGGGGCGTACCTCTACGAGCAGTACTTC
-,TRBV30,TRBJ1-1,-,CAWRGPGPMNTEAFF,TGTGCCTGGAGGGGGCCAGGCCCTATGAACACTGAAGCTTTCTTT
TRBD1,TRBV7-9,TRBJ1-2,-,CASSQDRVDPRDGYTF,TGTGCCAGCAGCCAGGACAGGGTAGACCCCCGGGATGGCTACACCTTC
TRBD1,TRBV5-1,TRBJ2-7,-,CASSLVAGGTYEQYF,TGCGCCAGCAGCTTGGTGGCAGGGGGCACCTACGAGCAGTACTTC
TRBD2,TRBV5-1,TRBJ2-1,once,CASSSLAGVNNEQFF,TGCGCCAGCAGCTCCCTAGCGGGGGTAAACAATGAGCAGTTCTTC
TRBD1,TRBV7-6,TRBJ1-3,-,CASSLGTGGNGNTIYF,TGTGCCAGCAGCTTAGGGACAGGGGGGAATGGAAACACCATATATTTT
TRBD2,TRBV3-1/TRBV3-2,TRBJ2-7,-,CASSEQVGAGGSEQYF,TGTGCCAGCAGCGAACAGGTCGGCGCGGGGGGAAGCGAGCAGTACTTC
-,TRBV23-1,TRBJ1-5,-,CASSQVRTGDSNQPQHF,TGCGCCAGCAGTCAAGTTAGAACAGGAGATAGCAATCAGCCCCAGCATTTT
TRBD2,TRBV4-2,TRBJ2-1,-,CASSQAGAGGGREQFF,TGTGCCAGCAGCCAAGCGGGGGCCGGGGGGGGGAGAGAGCAGTTCTTC
TRBD2,TRBV4-3,TRBJ2-3,-,CASSYRTSPGDTQYF,TGCGCCAGCAGCTATCGGACTAGCCCGGGAGATACGCAGTATTTT
TRBD1,TRBV19,TRBJ1-2,-,CASSIGGTGPGYTF,TGTGCCAGTAGTATAGGTGGGACAGGCCCCGGCTACACCTTC
-,TRBV7-9,TRBJ1-2,-,CASSWTGNSQLGYTF,TGTGCCAGCAGCTGGACCGGGAACTCTCAGCTTGGCTACACCTTC
TRBD2,TRBV3-1/TRBV3-2,TRBJ2-5,-,CASSQEQLAGGETQYF,TGTGCCAGCAGCCAAGAGCAGCTAGCGGGGGGTGAGACCCAGTACTTC
-,TRBV27,TRBJ1-1,-,CASSYQGMNTEAFF,TGTGCCAGCAGTTACCAGGGGATGAACACTGAAGCTTTCTTT
TRBD1,TRBV9,TRBJ1-2,few,CASSGRTGYGYTF,TGTGCCAGCAGCGGCAGGACAGGTTATGGCTACACCTTC
-,TRBV6-5,TRBJ2-7,-,CASSRGQGLGEQYF,TGTGCCAGCAGCCGGGGCCAGGGGCTGGGGGAGCAGTACTTC
-,TRBV4-1,TRBJ1-4,-,CASSQDLEKLFF,TGCGCCAGCAGCCAAGATCTCGAAAAACTGTTTTTT
TRBD1,TRBV4-1,TRBJ1-1,-,CASSQGLSGDRGAFF,TGCGCCAGCAGCCAAGGATTGTCCGGGGACAGGGGAGCTTTCTTT